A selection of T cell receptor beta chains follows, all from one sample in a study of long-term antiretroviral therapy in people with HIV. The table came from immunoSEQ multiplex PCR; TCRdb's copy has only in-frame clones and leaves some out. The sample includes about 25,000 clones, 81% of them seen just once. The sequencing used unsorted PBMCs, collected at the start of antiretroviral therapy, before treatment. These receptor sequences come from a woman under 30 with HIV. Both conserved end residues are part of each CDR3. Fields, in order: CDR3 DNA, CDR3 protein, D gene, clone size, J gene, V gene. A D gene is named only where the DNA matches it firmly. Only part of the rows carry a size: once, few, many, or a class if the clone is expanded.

CDR3 DNA: TGCGCCAGCAGCTTACAGGGGCCCCCCGAAGAGACCCAGTACTTC
CDR3 protein: CASSLQGPPEETQYF
D gene: TRBD1
clone size: -
J gene: TRBJ2-5
V gene: TRBV5-1

CDR3 DNA: TGTGCCAGCAGCGACCCTCCGGGGGGTAAAATGAACACTGAAGCTTTCTTT
CDR3 protein: CASSDPPGGKMNTEAFF
D gene: -
clone size: -
J gene: TRBJ1-1
V gene: TRBV7-9

CDR3 DNA: TGTGCCACCACCCCCACGCACAGAACTAACTATGGCTACACCTTC
CDR3 protein: CATTPTHRTNYGYTF
D gene: -
clone size: -
J gene: TRBJ1-2
V gene: TRBV6-5

CDR3 DNA: TGTGCCAGCAGCTTATGGGGGAGTTGGCGGGAGGATGGCGATGAGCAGTTCTTC
CDR3 protein: CASSLWGSWREDGDEQFF
D gene: TRBD2
clone size: few
J gene: TRBJ2-1
V gene: TRBV7-2

CDR3 DNA: TGCAGCGTTGGACAGGAGAGGACTGAAGCTTTCTTT
CDR3 protein: CSVGQERTEAFF
D gene: -
clone size: -
J gene: TRBJ1-1
V gene: TRBV29-1

CDR3 DNA: TGCGCCAGCAGCAGTCCAGGGGGCTTAAGCACTGAAGCTTTCTTT
CDR3 protein: CASSSPGGLSTEAFF
D gene: TRBD1
clone size: -
J gene: TRBJ1-1
V gene: TRBV5-1

CDR3 DNA: TGTGCCAGCAGTGGGGCCCGGGACAGGGGGATTATGGTAGAAGATACGCAGTATTTT
CDR3 protein: CASSGARDRGIMVEDTQYF
D gene: TRBD1
clone size: -
J gene: TRBJ2-3
V gene: TRBV2

CDR3 DNA: TGTGCCAGCAGCTCAAGGACAGGGGGCTTTGAGACCCAGTACTTC
CDR3 protein: CASSSRTGGFETQYF
D gene: TRBD1
clone size: once
J gene: TRBJ2-5
V gene: TRBV11-3

CDR3 DNA: TGTGCCAGCACCGACGACAGGAGGGCCTACGAGCAGTACTTC
CDR3 protein: CASTDDRRAYEQYF
D gene: -
clone size: once
J gene: TRBJ2-7
V gene: TRBV7-9

CDR3 DNA: TGTGCCAGCAGCTTGGGCGGCAGGGGCACAGATACGCAGTATTTT
CDR3 protein: CASSLGGRGTDTQYF
D gene: -
clone size: -
J gene: TRBJ2-3
V gene: TRBV5-4

CDR3 DNA: TGTGCCAGCAGCCCCTCTGGCTATGAGCAGTTCTTC
CDR3 protein: CASSPSGYEQFF
D gene: -
clone size: -
J gene: TRBJ2-1
V gene: TRBV9

CDR3 DNA: TGTGCCAGTAAAGGAACGCGGACGGATATGAACACTGAAGCTTTCTTT
CDR3 protein: CASKGTRTDMNTEAFF
D gene: -
clone size: medium-sized
J gene: TRBJ1-1
V gene: TRBV19

CDR3 DNA: TGCAGCGTTGGGGGGACTAGCGGAGCCTACAATGAGCAGTTCTTC
CDR3 protein: CSVGGTSGAYNEQFF
D gene: TRBD2
clone size: -
J gene: TRBJ2-1
V gene: TRBV29-1

CDR3 DNA: TGTGCCAGCAGTGAAACGGAGCAAGAGACCCAGTACTTC
CDR3 protein: CASSETEQETQYF
D gene: -
clone size: once
J gene: TRBJ2-5
V gene: TRBV2

CDR3 DNA: TGCGCCAGCAGCCAAGGGTGGGGGGCAAGCTCCTACGAGCAGTACTTC
CDR3 protein: CASSQGWGASSYEQYF
D gene: -
clone size: once
J gene: TRBJ2-7
V gene: TRBV4-1

CDR3 DNA: TGTGCCAGCAGCCCACCGAGGGTATCGAACACTGAAGCTTTCTTT
CDR3 protein: CASSPPRVSNTEAFF
D gene: -
clone size: -
J gene: TRBJ1-1
V gene: TRBV7-9

CDR3 DNA: TGTGCCAGCAGCCCCGGGGGGGCGGGAGGTGGCAATGAGCAGTTCTTC
CDR3 protein: CASSPGGAGGGNEQFF
D gene: TRBD2
clone size: -
J gene: TRBJ2-1
V gene: TRBV5-4

CDR3 DNA: TGTGCCAGCAGCCCGGACAGGGAGGGCCACGAGCAGTACTTC
CDR3 protein: CASSPDREGHEQYF
D gene: -
clone size: -
J gene: TRBJ2-7
V gene: TRBV5-4

CDR3 DNA: TGTGCCAGCTCACCGGGACAGGTCGAGCAGTACTTC
CDR3 protein: CASSPGQVEQYF
D gene: TRBD1
clone size: -
J gene: TRBJ2-7
V gene: TRBV18

CDR3 DNA: TGTGCCAGCAGTATCGGGGACAGAGTAGTGACCGGGGAGCTGTTTTTT
CDR3 protein: CASSIGDRVVTGELFF
D gene: TRBD1
clone size: -
J gene: TRBJ2-2
V gene: TRBV6-8

CDR3 DNA: TGTGCCAGCAGCTTACAGGGGCCAGCCTATGGCTACACCTTC
CDR3 protein: CASSLQGPAYGYTF
D gene: TRBD1
clone size: few
J gene: TRBJ1-2
V gene: TRBV5-6

CDR3 DNA: TGTGCCAGCTCACCCGAGGGGGCCGGAAATGGCTACACCTTC
CDR3 protein: CASSPEGAGNGYTF
D gene: TRBD1
clone size: -
J gene: TRBJ1-2
V gene: TRBV18

CDR3 DNA: TGTGCCAGTAGGACTTGGCAACTCTATGGCTACACCTTC
CDR3 protein: CASRTWQLYGYTF
D gene: -
clone size: few
J gene: TRBJ1-2
V gene: TRBV19

CDR3 DNA: TGTGCCAGCAGCCCGGGCTGGGGCGGGGAGCTGTTTTTT
CDR3 protein: CASSPGWGGELFF
D gene: -
clone size: -
J gene: TRBJ2-2
V gene: TRBV7-3

CDR3 DNA: TGTGCCAGCAGTGATCGCGGGGCGGGCAGATACTACGAGCAGTACTTC
CDR3 protein: CASSDRGAGRYYEQYF
D gene: -
clone size: -
J gene: TRBJ2-7
V gene: TRBV6-1

CDR3 DNA: TGTGCCAGTACCAAAACAGGTTTAGGACCTGAAGCTTTCTTT
CDR3 protein: CASTKTGLGPEAFF
D gene: -
clone size: -
J gene: TRBJ1-1
V gene: TRBV19

CDR3 DNA: TGTGCCAGCAGCTTGGTAGGAGCCCACTACGAGCAGTACTTC
CDR3 protein: CASSLVGAHYEQYF
D gene: -
clone size: -
J gene: TRBJ2-7
V gene: TRBV5-6

CDR3 DNA: TGTGCCAGCAGCAACCGACTAGCGGGCGGGGAGCTGTTTTTT
CDR3 protein: CASSNRLAGGELFF
D gene: TRBD2
clone size: -
J gene: TRBJ2-2
V gene: TRBV5-6

CDR3 DNA: TGTGCCAGCAGTCCGGCTCCCCAGGGGGGTGGAACTGAAGCTTTCTTT
CDR3 protein: CASSPAPQGGGTEAFF
D gene: TRBD1
clone size: large
J gene: TRBJ1-1
V gene: TRBV27

CDR3 DNA: TGTGCCAGCAGTTACCGCAATGAGCAGTTCTTC
CDR3 protein: CASSYRNEQFF
D gene: -
clone size: -
J gene: TRBJ2-1
V gene: TRBV6-5

CDR3 DNA: TGTGCCAGCAGTCAAACACAGGGTACTGAAGCTTTCTTT
CDR3 protein: CASSQTQGTEAFF
D gene: -
clone size: -
J gene: TRBJ1-1
V gene: TRBV6-6

CDR3 DNA: TGCGCCAGCAGCCTAGACAGGGCGGACACTGAAGCTTTCTTT
CDR3 protein: CASSLDRADTEAFF
D gene: TRBD1
clone size: -
J gene: TRBJ1-1
V gene: TRBV5-1

CDR3 DNA: TGTGCCTGGAGTGTATCCATCTCCTACGAGCAGTACTTC
CDR3 protein: CAWSVSISYEQYF
D gene: -
clone size: medium-sized
J gene: TRBJ2-7
V gene: TRBV30

CDR3 DNA: TGTGCCAGCAGCTTACTACCGTCTGGGGCCAACGTCCTGACTTTC
CDR3 protein: CASSLLPSGANVLTF
D gene: -
clone size: -
J gene: TRBJ2-6
V gene: TRBV7-2

CDR3 DNA: TGCAGCGTTGAAGAAGTGCGGACTATCAATGAGCAGTTCTTC
CDR3 protein: CSVEEVRTINEQFF
D gene: -
clone size: once
J gene: TRBJ2-1
V gene: TRBV29-1

CDR3 DNA: TGTGCCAGCAGGGGGGCCGCGGTCCATGAGCAGTTCTTC
CDR3 protein: CASRGAAVHEQFF
D gene: -
clone size: -
J gene: TRBJ2-1
V gene: TRBV2

CDR3 DNA: TGCGCCAGCAGCCAAGGAAACCGGGGAATCGCTGAAGCTTTCTTT
CDR3 protein: CASSQGNRGIAEAFF
D gene: -
clone size: -
J gene: TRBJ1-1
V gene: TRBV4-3

CDR3 DNA: TGTGCCAGCAGCTTGGGGACACGGAGCTCTGGAAACACCATATATTTT
CDR3 protein: CASSLGTRSSGNTIYF
D gene: -
clone size: -
J gene: TRBJ1-3
V gene: TRBV5-4

CDR3 DNA: TGTGCCAGCAGTTACTCGACAGGGGCAAACACCATATATTTT
CDR3 protein: CASSYSTGANTIYF
D gene: TRBD1
clone size: -
J gene: TRBJ1-3
V gene: TRBV6-5

CDR3 DNA: TGTGCCTGGAGCCGTCTACCCGGGACAGGCGGAAGCGATACGCAGTATTTT
CDR3 protein: CAWSRLPGTGGSDTQYF
D gene: TRBD1
clone size: -
J gene: TRBJ2-3
V gene: TRBV30